This is a list of T cell receptor beta chains from one sample in a study of cytomegalovirus exposure and HLA in healthy donors. Assay used: immunoSEQ multiplex PCR; TCRdb lists only in-frame clones, some missing. The sample lists roughly 130,000 clones; less than 85% were seen once. Sequenced sample: PBMCs. Receptor source: a man aged 18-30 years in good health and CMV-seropositive. Both conserved end residues are part of each CDR3. A D gene is named only where the DNA matches it firmly. Size tells how often a clone was seen (once, few, many) or the class of an expanded clone, and some rows leave it out.

abundance	d_gene	j_gene	v_gene	CDR3aa
NA	NA	TRBJ2-7	TRBV30	CALESLSYEQYF
NA	NA	TRBJ1-1	TRBV4-1	CASSRSGGTQRTEAFF
NA	NA	TRBJ1-5	TRBV2	CASSESVYSNQPQHF
few	NA	TRBJ2-7	TRBV18	CASSPSGSGRSYEQYF
NA	TRBD2	TRBJ2-1	TRBV5-4	CASSVSSGIHNEQFF
NA	NA	TRBJ1-4	TRBV29-1	CSVAGSTNEKLFF
NA	NA	TRBJ1-1	TRBV5-4	CASSFPRTEAFF
NA	TRBD1	TRBJ2-5	TRBV2	CASRQGRETQYF
few	TRBD2	TRBJ2-3	TRBV19	CASSKAGGPDTQYF
NA	TRBD2	TRBJ2-5	TRBV29-1	CSGGGPGETQYF
few	NA	TRBJ1-2	TRBV11-2	CASSPLGANYGYTF
NA	TRBD2	NA	TRBV5-4	CASSLEGGRAYEQYF
NA	TRBD1	TRBJ1-5	TRBV7-2	CASSPTGDQPQHF